Listed below are T cell receptor beta chains from one sample, sequenced in a study of control samples from healthy donors and cancer patients. Some clones are missing from TCRdb's copy, which holds only in-frame ones; the method was immunoSEQ multiplex PCR. The table includes 45,000 to 60,000 clones, 80% detected once. Sequences were obtained from blood. Receptors originate from a man in his 70s in good health. Both conserved end residues are part of each CDR3. A D gene is named only where the DNA matches it firmly. Clone size appears in some rows only: once, few, many, or a class for an expanded clone.

-	-	TRBJ2-5	11	TRBV20-1	TGCAGTGCTGGCAGGGTTACGACCCAGTACTTC	CSAGRVTTQYF
-	-	TRBJ2-7	11	TRBV28	TGTGCCAGCAGTCCCAGGGATGAGCAGTACTTC	CASSPRDEQYF
-	-	TRBJ1-3	16	TRBV7-7	TGTGCCAGCCGGGCAGGGAGCCTAGGGGCTGGAAACACCATATATTTT	CASRAGSLGAGNTIYF
-	TRBD1	TRBJ1-4	16	TRBV2	TGTGCCAGCAGTTACAAGACAGGGGCCATTAATGAAAAACTGTTTTTT	CASSYKTGAINEKLFF
few	-	TRBJ1-1	14	TRBV6-1	TGTGCCAGCAGTGAATATACAGTGGACACTGAAGCTTTCTTT	CASSEYTVDTEAFF
-	-	TRBJ1-1	12	TRBV5-1	TGCGCCAGCAGCTTGGCGGGCCCCGAAGCTTTCTTT	CASSLAGPEAFF
-	-	TRBJ1-2	16	TRBV4-2	TGTGCCAGCAGCCAAGGGGGCACAGAATTTAACTATGGCTACACCTTC	CASSQGGTEFNYGYTF
-	TRBD2	TRBJ2-3	18	TRBV10-2	TGCGCCAGCAGTGATGGTATGGCGGGAGCCCAGGCAGAGCGCACGCAGTATTTT	CASSDGMAGAQAERTQYF
-	-	TRBJ2-5	14	TRBV27	TGTGCCACTCGCAGGAAAGGGAGCTCAGAGACCCAGTACTTC	CATRRKGSSETQYF
-	-	TRBJ1-5	15	TRBV7-8	TGTGCCAGCAGCTTAGGCAGGGTGGGCAATCAGCCCCAGCATTTT	CASSLGRVGNQPQHF
-	-	TRBJ1-4	16	TRBV5-4	TGTGCCAGCAGCCAGTCACTCCATGCAACTAATGAAAAACTGTTTTTT	CASSQSLHATNEKLFF
-	-	TRBJ2-7	12	TRBV29-1	TGCAGCGTGACGCGGGACGGCTACGAGCAGTACTTC	CSVTRDGYEQYF
-	-	TRBJ1-1	15	TRBV5-6	TGTGCCAGCAGCTTGCGGCGGAGGGTGAACACTGAAGCTTTCTTT	CASSLRRRVNTEAFF
-	-	TRBJ2-7	16	TRBV6-6	TGTGCCAGCAGGGCCCTAGGTGGCTGGAGCTCCTACGAGCAGTACTTC	CASRALGGWSSYEQYF
-	TRBD2	TRBJ2-3	14	TRBV6-5	TGTGCCAGCCTTCCTAGCGGGAGCACAGATACGCAGTATTTT	CASLPSGSTDTQYF
-	-	TRBJ2-1	16	TRBV6-6	TGTGCCAGCAGTGTCGTGCTGGGCACGTCCTACAATGAGCAGTTCTTC	CASSVVLGTSYNEQFF
-	TRBD1	TRBJ2-7	14	TRBV6-5	TGTGCCACGATACAGGACAGGGTCAAATACGAGCAGTACTTC	CATIQDRVKYEQYF
-	TRBD2	TRBJ2-1	16	TRBV24-1	TGTGCCACCAGTGCCCTCGGACTAGCGGGAGGGAATGAGCAGTTCTTC	CATSALGLAGGNEQFF
medium-sized	TRBD1	TRBJ1-2	13	TRBV5-4	TGTGCCAGCAGCCTGGACAGGGGACGTGGCTACACCTTC	CASSLDRGRGYTF
-	TRBD2	TRBJ2-1	14	TRBV11-3	TGTGCCAGCAGCCCGACTAGCGGGACGAATGAGCAGTTCTTC	CASSPTSGTNEQFF
-	TRBD1	TRBJ1-1	14	TRBV7-2	TGTGCCAGCAGCCTTACAGGGGGTGGCACTGAAGCTTTCTTT	CASSLTGGGTEAFF
few	-	TRBJ2-1	12	TRBV7-9	TGTGCCAGCAGACTGGGAACCAATGAGCAGTTCTTC	CASRLGTNEQFF
-	-	TRBJ2-1	12	TRBV5-1	TGCGCCAGCAGCTTGAACGACAATGAGCAGTTCTTC	CASSLNDNEQFF
-	-	TRBJ1-5	15	TRBV30	TGTGCCTGGAGCGCACAGGGCTTAAGCAATCAGCCCCAGCATTTT	CAWSAQGLSNQPQHF
-	TRBD1	TRBJ1-2	18	TRBV19	TGTGCCAGTACCTTCTCGGGGGACAGGGGCCTTAACAGACTCGGCTACACCTTC	CASTFSGDRGLNRLGYTF
-	-	TRBJ2-7	13	TRBV29-1	TGCAGCGTTGCCGGGGGCAGAACCTACGAGCAGTACTTC	CSVAGGRTYEQYF
-	-	TRBJ1-2	14	TRBV3-1/TRBV3-2	TGTGCCAGCAGCCACCTCGACGGGAGTTATGGCTACACCTTC	CASSHLDGSYGYTF
once	-	TRBJ1-1	15	TRBV21-1	TGTGCCAGCAGCCGGGACAGGGGGCAAGTCTCTGAAGCTTTCTTT	CASSRDRGQVSEAFF
-	TRBD2	TRBJ2-5	13	TRBV19	TGTGCCAGTAGTATGAGGGAGGGGGAGACCCAGTACTTC	CASSMREGETQYF
-	TRBD1	TRBJ2-7	14	TRBV6-5	TGTGCCAGCAGATTCACAGGGGGACCCTACGAGCAGTACTTC	CASRFTGGPYEQYF
-	TRBD1	TRBJ2-7	14	TRBV5-1	TGCGCCAGCAGCTCCCTACAGGGGGCTGACGAGCAGTACTTC	CASSSLQGADEQYF
-	TRBD1	TRBJ1-5	14	TRBV30	TGTGCCTGTTCGACGGCGACAGGGGATCAGCCCCAGCATTTT	CACSTATGDQPQHF
-	-	TRBJ1-5	15	TRBV3-1/TRBV3-2	TGTGCCAGCAGTTATGGATGGGGAAGCAATCAGCCCCAGCATTTT	CASSYGWGSNQPQHF
-	-	TRBJ2-7	12	TRBV6-6	TGTGCCAGCAAGCAGGGGGGAGACGAGCAGTACTTC	CASKQGGDEQYF
-	-	TRBJ1-1	14	TRBV7-2	TGTGCCAGCAGCTTTGAGGGTCGAATCACTGAAGCTTTCTTT	CASSFEGRITEAFF
once	-	TRBJ1-2	14	TRBV28	TGTGCCAGCAGTTTAGCCCTGAGAGGTGGAGGCTACACCTTC	CASSLALRGGGYTF
-	TRBD1	TRBJ1-1	12	TRBV19	TGTGCCAGTAGTGGGGACAGTACTGAAGCTTTCTTT	CASSGDSTEAFF
-	-	TRBJ1-4	16	TRBV4-2	TGTGCCAGCAGCTCTGGATCTCAAGGGCGTGATGAAAAACTGTTTTTT	CASSSGSQGRDEKLFF
-	-	TRBJ1-1	18	TRBV4-2	TGTGCCAGCAGCCAAGAGGCGAAGGATACAGGGAATGTGGCTGAAGCTTTCTTT	CASSQEAKDTGNVAEAFF
-	-	TRBJ1-1	13	TRBV2	TGTGCCAGCAGAGATACGGGGGGCACTGAAGCTTTCTTT	CASRDTGGTEAFF
-	-	TRBJ2-5	14	TRBV12-1	TGTGCCAGCAGCTTTGATCTCAGCCAAGAGACCCAGTACTTC	CASSFDLSQETQYF
-	-	TRBJ1-5	15	TRBV15	TGTGCCACCAGCAGCCGGGCCCCGGTTCGATGGGCCCAGCATTTT	CATSSRAPVRWAQHF
-	TRBD2	TRBJ2-5	15	TRBV10-3	TGTGCCATCAGTGAGTCCGGGGGGGGACAAGAGACCCAGTACTTC	CAISESGGGQETQYF
-	-	TRBJ1-1	14	TRBV5-1	TGCGCCAGCAGCTTGGTGGGGATGAACACTGAAGCTTTCTTT	CASSLVGMNTEAFF
-	TRBD2	TRBJ2-1	15	TRBV11-2	TGTGCCAGCAGCCAACTAGCGGGAGGGGGTAATGAGCAGTTCTTC	CASSQLAGGGNEQFF
-	TRBD1	TRBJ2-7	14	TRBV30	TGTGCCTGCCCCGGACAGGAGAACCCCTACGAGCAGTACTTC	CACPGQENPYEQYF
-	-	TRBJ2-7	12	TRBV6-5	TGTGCCAGCAGCGCTAGCGCCTACGAGCAGTACTTC	CASSASAYEQYF
-	-	TRBJ2-7	13	TRBV7-2	TGTGCCAGCAGCGGCTACAGGATCCACGAGCAGTACTTC	CASSGYRIHEQYF
-	-	TRBJ2-5	16	TRBV2	TGTGCCAGCAGTTCTCCTCATGGGGGGACACAAGAGACCCAGTACTTC	CASSSPHGGTQETQYF
-	-	TRBJ1-2	13	TRBV28	TGTGCCAGCAGTTTATCGCCGAACTATGGCTACACCTTC	CASSLSPNYGYTF
-	TRBD1	TRBJ1-2	15	TRBV2	TGTGCCAGCAGTATTGACAGGGGAAGCCACTATGGCTACACCTTC	CASSIDRGSHYGYTF
-	-	TRBJ2-6	18	TRBV5-1	TGCGCCAGCAGCCCTTACAGGGCAACAATCTCTGGGGCCAACGTCCTGACTTTC	CASSPYRATISGANVLTF
-	TRBD1	TRBJ1-2	14	TRBV28	TGTGCCAGCAGTTCTTTGGACAGGGAGGGTGGCTACACCTTC	CASSSLDREGGYTF